These 9 T cell receptor beta chains were all obtained from the same sample, sequenced in a study of cytomegalovirus exposure and HLA in healthy donors. The study ran its PCR with 60 Vbeta and 13 Jbeta primers. Clones were read by immunoSEQ multiplex PCR, and TCRdb kept only the in-frame ones, dropping some. The sample holds 65,000 to 70,000 clones; 80% to 90% are singletons and the top ten take 12%. Material for sequencing was PBMCs. These TCRs come from a woman aged 30 to 39 in good health and CMV-seropositive.

There are a few counts of this clone. The genes are TRBV6-1 and TRBJ1-2, with TRBD1 matching over 7 bases. V lost 5 bases, J lost 6 bases, and 12 bases stayed unmatched. Germline values: CDR1 MNHNS, CDR2 SASEGT. This CDR3 is 15 amino acids long. The chain's CDR3 is CASSRGGTAGNGYTF. The CDR3 coding sequence is TGTGCCAGCAGTCGGGGCGGGACAGCCGGCAATGGCTACACCTTC.

The rearrangement joins TRBV5-8 to TRBJ1-1; D is ambiguous. Germline V gene data show CDR1 as SGHTS and CDR2 as YDEGEE. The CDR3 consists of 13 residues. Trimming stripped 2 bases from V and 4 bases from J, with 9 bases between. DNA of the CDR3: TGTGCCAGCAGCTTTTGGGAGGGCACTGAAGCTTTCTTT. The encoded protein is CASSFWEGTEAFF. Complete variable domain (other parts from reference TRBV5-8 and TRBJ1-1): EAGVTQSPTHLIKTRGQQATLRCSPISGHTSVYWYQQALGLGLQFLLWYDEGEERNRGNFPPRFSGRQFPNYSSELNVNALELEDSALYLCASSFWEGTEAFFGQGTRLTVV.

The chain has TRBV21-1 and TRBJ2-7; the table's TRBD2 call for D was not verified on the DNA. TRBV21-1 has pseudogene status. The CDR3 is 18 amino acids. The CDR3 loop reads CASSKKQPTSGSSYEQYF. The CDR3 DNA reads TGTGCCAGCAGCAAAAAGCAACCCACTAGCGGGAGTAGCTACGAGCAGTACTTC.

The chain carries TRBV15 and TRBJ1-1; perhaps TRBD1 as D (5 bases). CDR1 is LNHNV and CDR2 is YYDKDF in the germline V gene (reference sequence). Trimming removed 0 bases from V and 4 bases from J, with 21 bases in between. This CDR3 spans 18 amino acids. The CDR3 DNA is TGTGCCACCAGCAGAGATAGGGAGTTGAGGCGGGGGGGCACTGAAGCTTTCTTT. This sequence encodes CATSRDRELRRGGTEAFF.

The chain carries TRBV29-1 and TRBJ1-2, with TRBD1 matching 8 bases. This CDR3 contains 13 residues. V was pared by 2 bases and J by 8 bases, with 7 bases of the junction left unmatched. Germline V gene data show CDR1 as SQVTM and CDR2 as ANQGSEA. CDR3: CSVEPDRGSGYTF. DNA of the CDR3: TGCAGCGTTGAACCCGACAGGGGATCCGGCTACACCTTC.

The chain employs TRBV7-6 and TRBJ1-4; D not resolved. This CDR3 has 17 amino acids. Germline CDR1 is SGHVS and CDR2 is FNYEAQ. Trimming stripped 1 base from V and 1 base from J, with 13 bases between. CDR3 bases: TGTGCCAGCAGCTTAGGCGCTTGGGCAGAAACTAATGAAAAACTGTTTTTT. Encoded protein: CASSLGAWAETNEKLFF.

The chain recombines TRBV19 with TRBJ1-1; 7 bases agree with TRBD1. The CDR3 is 14 amino acids. Germline CDR1 is LNHDA and CDR2 is SQIVND (reference sequence). V lost 7 bases and J lost 3; bases outside the gene matches: 8. The CDR3 sequence: CASTEQGSYTEAFF. CDR3 coding DNA: TGTGCCAGTACCGAACAGGGGTCGTACACTGAAGCTTTCTTT.

The chain links TRBV7-3 to TRBJ1-5; D might be TRBD1 (6 bases). V dropped 2 bases and J dropped 1 base, with 12 bases sitting between them. Germline CDR1 and CDR2: SGHTA and FQGTGA. The CDR3 is 16 amino acids. CDR3 amino acids: CASSLGVRGSNQPQHF. The CDR3 DNA sequence: TGTGCCAGCAGCTTAGGGGTAAGGGGGAGCAATCAGCCCCAGCATTTT.

The chain couples TRBV6-5 to TRBJ1-2; D may be TRBD1 (5 bases). V lost 2 bases and J lost 4, with 11 bases in between. This CDR3 is 14 amino acids long. Germline CDR1 and CDR2: MNHEY and SVGAGI. CDR3 protein: CASSYGQGSYGYTF. DNA for the CDR3: TGTGCCAGCAGTTACGGTCAGGGCAGCTATGGCTACACCTTC.